This TCR beta chain is drawn from a study of cytomegalovirus exposure and HLA in healthy donors. As for the study in general: From donors who were HLA-typed, an early data release held about 85 million unique TCRs.

As concerns this clone: The target antigen is unknown.

PCR used 60 Vbeta primers and 13 Jbeta primers. Produced via immunoSEQ multiplex PCR; TCRdb's table is partial and in-frame only. The table shows 73,000 or so clones, with more than 80% occurring only once. Study-level points and caveats: Some 16,000 TCR beta sequences were associated with HLA alleles at 0.05 false discovery rate in a later analysis.

The CDR3 spans 15 residues. Germline V gene lookup returns CDR1 MNHNS and CDR2 SASEGT. The clonotype comes from a human donor in good health. The specimen was PBMCs. J is TRBJ2-5 and V is TRBV6-1, with 11 bases fitting TRBD1. The tail of the sequence fits TRBJ2-7 better, so the J call may be wrong. DNA of the CDR3: TGTGCCAGCACCATTGGGACAGGGGGAATGTTCGAGCAGTACTTC. Amino acid sequence: CASTIGTGGMFEQYF.